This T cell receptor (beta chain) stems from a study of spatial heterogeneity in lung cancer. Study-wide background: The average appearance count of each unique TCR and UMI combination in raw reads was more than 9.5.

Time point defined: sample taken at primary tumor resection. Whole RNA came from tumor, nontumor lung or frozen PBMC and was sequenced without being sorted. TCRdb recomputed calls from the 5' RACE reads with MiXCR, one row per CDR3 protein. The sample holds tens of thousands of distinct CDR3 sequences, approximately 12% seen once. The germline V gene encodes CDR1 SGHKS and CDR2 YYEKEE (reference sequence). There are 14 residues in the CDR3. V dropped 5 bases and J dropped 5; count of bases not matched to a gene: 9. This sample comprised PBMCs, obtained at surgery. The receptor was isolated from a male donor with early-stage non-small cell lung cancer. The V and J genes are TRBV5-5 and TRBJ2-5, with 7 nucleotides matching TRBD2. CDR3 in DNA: TGTGCCAGCAGGAGACTAGCCCCCCAGGAGACCCAGTACTTC. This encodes CASRRLAPQETQYF.